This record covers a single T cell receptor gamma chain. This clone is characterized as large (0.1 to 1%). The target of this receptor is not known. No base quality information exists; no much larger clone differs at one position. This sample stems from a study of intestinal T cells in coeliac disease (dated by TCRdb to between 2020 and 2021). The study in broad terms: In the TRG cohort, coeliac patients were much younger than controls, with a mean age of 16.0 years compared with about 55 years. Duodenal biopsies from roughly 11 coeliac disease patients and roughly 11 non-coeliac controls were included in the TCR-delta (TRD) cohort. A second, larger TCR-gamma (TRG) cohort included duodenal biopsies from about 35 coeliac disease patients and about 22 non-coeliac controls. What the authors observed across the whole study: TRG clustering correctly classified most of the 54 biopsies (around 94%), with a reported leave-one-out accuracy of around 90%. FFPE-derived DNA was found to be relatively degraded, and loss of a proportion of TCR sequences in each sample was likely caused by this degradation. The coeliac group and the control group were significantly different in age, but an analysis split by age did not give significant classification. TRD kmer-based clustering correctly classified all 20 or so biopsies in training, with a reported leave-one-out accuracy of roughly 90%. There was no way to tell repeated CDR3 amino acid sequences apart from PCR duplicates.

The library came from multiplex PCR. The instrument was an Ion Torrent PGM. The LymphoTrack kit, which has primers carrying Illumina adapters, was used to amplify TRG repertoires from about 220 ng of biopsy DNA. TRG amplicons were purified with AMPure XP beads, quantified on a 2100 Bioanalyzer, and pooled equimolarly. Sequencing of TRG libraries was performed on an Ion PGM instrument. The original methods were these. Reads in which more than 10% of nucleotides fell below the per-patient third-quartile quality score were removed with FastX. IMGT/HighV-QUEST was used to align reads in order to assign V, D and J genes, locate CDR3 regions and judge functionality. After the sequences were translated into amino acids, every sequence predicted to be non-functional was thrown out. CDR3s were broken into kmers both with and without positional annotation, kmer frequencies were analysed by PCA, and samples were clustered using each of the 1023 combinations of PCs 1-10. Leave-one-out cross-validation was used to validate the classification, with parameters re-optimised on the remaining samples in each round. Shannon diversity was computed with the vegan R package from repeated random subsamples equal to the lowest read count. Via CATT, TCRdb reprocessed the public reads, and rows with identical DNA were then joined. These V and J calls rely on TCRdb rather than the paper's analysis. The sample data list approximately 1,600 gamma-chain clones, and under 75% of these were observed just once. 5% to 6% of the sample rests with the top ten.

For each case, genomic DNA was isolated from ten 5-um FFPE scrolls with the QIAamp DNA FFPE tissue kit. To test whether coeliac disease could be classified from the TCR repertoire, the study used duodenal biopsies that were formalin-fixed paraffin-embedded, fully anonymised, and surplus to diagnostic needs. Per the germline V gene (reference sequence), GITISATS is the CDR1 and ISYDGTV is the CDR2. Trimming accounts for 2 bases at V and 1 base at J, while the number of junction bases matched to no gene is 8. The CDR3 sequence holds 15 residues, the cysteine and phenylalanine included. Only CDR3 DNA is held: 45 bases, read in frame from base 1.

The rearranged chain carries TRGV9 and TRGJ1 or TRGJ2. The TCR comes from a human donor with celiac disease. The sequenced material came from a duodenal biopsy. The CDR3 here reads CALWEGKDNYYKKLF. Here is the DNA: TGTGCCTTGTGGGAGGGAAAAGACAATTATTATAAGAAACTCTTT.